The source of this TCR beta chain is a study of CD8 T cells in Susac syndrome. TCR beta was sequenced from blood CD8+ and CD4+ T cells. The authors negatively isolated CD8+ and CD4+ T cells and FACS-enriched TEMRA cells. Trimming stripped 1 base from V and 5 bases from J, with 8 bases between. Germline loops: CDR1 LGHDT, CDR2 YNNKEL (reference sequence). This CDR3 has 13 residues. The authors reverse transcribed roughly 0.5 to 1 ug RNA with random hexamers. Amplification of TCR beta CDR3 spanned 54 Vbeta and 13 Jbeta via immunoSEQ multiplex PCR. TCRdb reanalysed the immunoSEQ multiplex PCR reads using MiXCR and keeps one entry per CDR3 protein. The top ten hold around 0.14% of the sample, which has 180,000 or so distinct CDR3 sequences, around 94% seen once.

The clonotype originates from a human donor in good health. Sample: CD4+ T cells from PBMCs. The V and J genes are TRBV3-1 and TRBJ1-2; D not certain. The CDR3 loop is CASSQGADYGYTF. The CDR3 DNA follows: TGTGCCAGCAGCCAAGGGGCAGATTATGGCTACACCTTC. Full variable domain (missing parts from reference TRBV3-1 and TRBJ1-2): DTAVSQTPKYLVTQMGNDKSIKCEQNLGHDTMYWYKQDSKKFLKIMFSYNNKELIINETVPNRFSPKSPDKAHLNLHINSLELGDSAVYFCASSQGADYGYTFGSGTRLTVV.